The clone carrying this T cell receptor beta chain appeared a few times. The antigen is unknown. Genomic DNA was the PCR template. Multiplex PCR with 30 forward and 13 reverse primers amplified the TCR beta CDR3. TCRdb reanalysed the multiplex PCR reads using MiXCR and keeps one entry per CDR3 protein. The sample records 250,000 or so distinct CDR3 sequences, around 47% being singletons. CDR3 size: 13 residues. Germline assignment: CDR1 SGHTA and CDR2 FQGNSA. Trimming pared 3 bases from V and 3 bases from J, leaving 8 bases between. The data originate from a study of type 1 and type 2 diabetes patients. Study-wide findings and caveats: A median of one highly-expanded CD4+ clone, covering around 4.2% of reads, occurred in type 2 diabetes.

This receptor was obtained from a man younger than 35 with type 2 diabetes. Specimen: peripheral blood mononuclear cells (PBMCs). The genes are TRBV7-2 and TRBJ1-2; no clear D gene. CDR3 residues: CASSFPEHYGYTF. The CDR3 DNA is TGTGCCAGCAGCTTTCCAGAGCACTATGGCTACACCTTC.